The 8 T cell receptor beta chains reported below all come from one sample, sequenced in a study of blood T cell repertoires in COVID-19. The table came from immunoSEQ multiplex PCR; TCRdb's copy has only in-frame clones and leaves some out. This table holds under 200,000 clones, approximately 79% found once. Specimen: PBMCs or T cells enriched from blood (not recorded which). The receptors here all came from a woman in her fifties or sixties with acute COVID-19.

This clone has only one observation. The V call is TRBV2, the J call TRBJ1-5; 7 bases are shared with TRBD1. This CDR3 spans 14 amino acids. The V and J ends lost 6 bases and 3 bases, in that order; junction bases with no gene match: 5. Germline V gene lookup returns CDR1 SNHLY and CDR2 FYNNEI. The CDR3 DNA reads as TGTGCCAGCAGAGGGGACAGCCCCAATCAGCCCCAGCATTTT. Its protein is CASRGDSPNQPQHF.

This chain joins TRBV24-1 and TRBJ1-1; D is uncertain. Trimming took off 7 bases at V and 1 base at J, with 9 bases between the two ends. Germline CDR1 reads KGHDR; CDR2 reads SFDVKD. The CDR3 contains 13 residues. The CDR3 spells CATRRTANTEAFF. CDR3 DNA sequence: TGTGCCACCAGGCGAACAGCGAACACTGAAGCTTTCTTT.

The chain couples TRBV9 to TRBJ1-6; no definite D call. The CDR3 length is 16 residues. From germline, CDR1 is SGDLS and CDR2 YYNGEE. Trimming shortened V by 3 bases and J by 6 bases, and 16 bases separated the two germline ends. CDR3 sequence: CASSALPGSLNSPLHF. CDR3 sequence (DNA): TGTGCCAGCAGCGCTCTCCCGGGGTCCCTTAATTCACCCCTCCACTTT. Combining the CDR3 with reference TRBV9 and TRBJ1-6 gives the whole variable domain DSGVTQTPKHLITATGQRVTLRCSPRSGDLSVYWYQQSLDQGLQFLIQYYNGEERAKGNILERFSAQQFPDLHSELNLSSLELGDSALYFCASSALPGSLNSPLHFGNGTRLTVT.

This clone was detected only a few times. The chain carries TRBV6-5 and TRBJ2-5; D is perhaps TRBD2 (5 bases). This CDR3 contains 15 residues. The ends were cut back, 6 bases at V and 5 bases at J, with 19 bases in the middle. Germline loops: CDR1 MNHEY, CDR2 SVGAGI. CDR3 protein: CASRRTSRPGETQYF. The CDR3 bases are TGTGCCAGCAGAAGGACGTCGAGGCCGGGGGAGACCCAGTACTTC.

The chain couples TRBV19 to TRBJ2-7; 9 bases line up with TRBD2. This CDR3 is 16 amino acids long. With V trimmed by 6 bases and J by 4 bases, 13 bases remained unmatched. Per the germline V gene, CDR1 is LNHDA and CDR2 is SQIVND (reference sequence). The DNA of the CDR3 is TGTGCCAGTAGCCTAGGACTAGCGACGGTTGGATACGAGCAGTACGTC. It yields the protein CASSLGLATVGYEQYV.

The CDR3 loop reads CAAGTQYEQYF. The CDR3 bases are TGTGCCGCGGGCACACAATACGAGCAGTACTTC. The genes are TRBV11-2 and TRBJ2-7; possibly TRBD2 for D (5 bases). CDR1 SGHAT and CDR2 FQNNGV come from the germline V gene. The CDR3 loop spans 11 amino acids. V lost 11 bases and J lost 4, with 12 bases in between.

This clone was recorded once. V usage is TRBV27 and J usage is TRBJ2-7; D gene unclear. The CDR3 is 16 residues long. V was clipped by 5 bases and J by 0 bases, with 17 bases between them. Germline CDR1 MNHEY, CDR2 SMNVEV (reference sequence). In DNA, the CDR3 is TGTGCCAGCAGTCAAACCCCTCTTAGAGTCTCCTACGAGCAGTACTTC. Its translation is CASSQTPLRVSYEQYF.

The CDR3 is CASSLESGRATGELFF. The CDR3 coding sequence is TGCGCCAGCAGCTTGGAGAGCGGGAGGGCGACCGGGGAGCTGTTTTTT. The V call is TRBV5-1, the J call TRBJ2-2, with TRBD2 matching 10 bases. This CDR3 spans 16 amino acids. CDR1 SGHRS and CDR2 YFSETQ come from the germline V gene. Trimming removed 0 bases from V and 5 bases from J; junction bases left unmatched: 4.